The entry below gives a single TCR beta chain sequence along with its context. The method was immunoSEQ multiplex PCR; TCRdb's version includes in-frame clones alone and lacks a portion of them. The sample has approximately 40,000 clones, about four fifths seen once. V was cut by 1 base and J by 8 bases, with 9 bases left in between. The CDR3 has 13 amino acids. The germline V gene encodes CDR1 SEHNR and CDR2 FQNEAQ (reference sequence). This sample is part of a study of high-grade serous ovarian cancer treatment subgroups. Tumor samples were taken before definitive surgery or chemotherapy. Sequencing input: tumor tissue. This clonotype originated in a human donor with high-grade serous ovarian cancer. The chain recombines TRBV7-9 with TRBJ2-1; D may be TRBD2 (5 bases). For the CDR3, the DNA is TGTGCCAGCAGCTTAGTAAGCGGCTATGAGCAGTTCTTC. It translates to CASSLVSGYEQFF.